This T cell receptor beta chain was captured by sequencing in a study of a mutant IDH1 vaccine in newly diagnosed glioma. Per the germline V gene, CDR1 is SGHRS and CDR2 is YFSETQ. The CDR3 extends over 16 amino acids. V gave up 1 base and J gave up 3 bases; unmatched junction bases: 7. The method was immunoSEQ multiplex PCR; TCRdb's version includes in-frame clones alone and lacks a portion of them. The sample records about 51,000 clones, around 80% being singletons. Only one count was recorded for this clone. Its antigen remains unidentified. Time point specified: week 5, during vaccination. One vaccine dose held 300 ug of mutant IDH1 20-mer peptide and came with topical imiquimod.

The sample was PBMCs, taken from a glioma patient whose treatment included an IDH1 peptide vaccine. The TCR sequence derives from a man aged 45-60 years with glioma. The chain is built from TRBV5-1 and TRBJ2-7; 10 bases align to TRBD1. The CDR3 DNA reads as TGCGCCAGCAGCTTGTCGACAGGGGGCAACGTCTACGAGCAGTACTTC. Protein product: CASSLSTGGNVYEQYF. Supplemented by reference TRBV5-1 and TRBJ2-7, the full variable domain reads KAGVTQTPRYLIKTRGQQVTLSCSPISGHRSVSWYQQTPGQGLQFLFEYFSETQRNKGNFPGRFSGRQFSNSRSEMNVSTLELGDSALYLCASSLSTGGNVYEQYFGPGTRLTVT.